This TCR beta chain was identified during a study of T cells expressing NK-cell markers. Study details: TCR beta repertoires came from sorted CD3+CD56+NKG2C+, CD3+CD56+NKG2C- and CD3+CD56-NKG2C+ T cells.

With UMIs, 5'RACE template switching was used to make TCR beta cDNA. TCRdb reworked the 5' RACE reads into one entry per CDR3 protein, no DNA. In all, the sample yields fewer than 25,000 distinct CDR3 sequences. The TCR was taken from a man aged 18-70 years in good health. Source material: blood T cells: a sorted CD56 or NKG2C T cell subset, CD4+ or CD8+ T cells, or bulk PBMC T cells (not recorded which).

The CDR3 spells CASSQEPRLPQHF. V is TRBV4-3 and J is TRBJ1-5. Germline V gene sequence: CDR1 LGHNA, CDR2 YSLEER. The CDR3 has 13 residues.